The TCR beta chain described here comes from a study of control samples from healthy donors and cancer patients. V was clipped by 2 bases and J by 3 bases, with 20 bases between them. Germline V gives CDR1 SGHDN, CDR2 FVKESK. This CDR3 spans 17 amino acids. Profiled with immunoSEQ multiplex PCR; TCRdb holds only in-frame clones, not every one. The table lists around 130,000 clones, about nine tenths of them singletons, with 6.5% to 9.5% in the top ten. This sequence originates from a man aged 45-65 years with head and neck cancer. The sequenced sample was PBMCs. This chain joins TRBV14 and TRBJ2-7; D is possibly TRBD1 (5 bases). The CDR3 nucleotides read TGTGCCAGCAGCCAAAAAGTTGGGTTGACAGATTTCTACGAGCAGTACTTC. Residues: CASSQKVGLTDFYEQYF.